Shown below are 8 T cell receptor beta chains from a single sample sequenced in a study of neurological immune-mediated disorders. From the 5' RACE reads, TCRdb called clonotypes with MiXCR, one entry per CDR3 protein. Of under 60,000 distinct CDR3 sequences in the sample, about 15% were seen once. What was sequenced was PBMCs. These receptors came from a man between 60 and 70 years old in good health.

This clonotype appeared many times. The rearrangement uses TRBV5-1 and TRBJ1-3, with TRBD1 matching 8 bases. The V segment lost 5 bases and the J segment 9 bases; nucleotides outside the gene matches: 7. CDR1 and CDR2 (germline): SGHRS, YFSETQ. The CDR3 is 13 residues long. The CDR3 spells CASRAGGAGTIYF. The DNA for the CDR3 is TGCGCCAGCAGGGCAGGGGGCGCAGGCACCATATATTTT.

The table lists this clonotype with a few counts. The CDR3 coding sequence is TGTGCCAGCTCACCCGACAGGACAGGGGTCTACGAGCAGTACTTC. It yields the protein CASSPDRTGVYEQYF. The chain employs TRBV18 and TRBJ2-7; 9 bases map to TRBD1. Germline lookup yields CDR1 KGHSH and CDR2 LQKENI. The length of the CDR3 is 15 residues. Trimming cost V 3 bases and J 3 bases; bases outside gene matches: 6.

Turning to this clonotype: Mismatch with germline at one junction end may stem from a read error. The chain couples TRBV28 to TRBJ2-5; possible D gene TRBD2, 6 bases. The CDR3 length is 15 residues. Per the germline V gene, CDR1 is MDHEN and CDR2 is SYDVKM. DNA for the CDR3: TGTGCCATCAGTTTTGACGGTGGGAGGCTAAAGACCCAGTACTTC. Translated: CAISFDGGRLKTQYF.

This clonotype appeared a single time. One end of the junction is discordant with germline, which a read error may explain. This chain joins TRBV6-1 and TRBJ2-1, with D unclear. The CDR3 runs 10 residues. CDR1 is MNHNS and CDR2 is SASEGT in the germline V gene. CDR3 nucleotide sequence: TGTGTCAGCTTCTACAATGAGCAGCTCTTC. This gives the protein CVSFYNEQLF.

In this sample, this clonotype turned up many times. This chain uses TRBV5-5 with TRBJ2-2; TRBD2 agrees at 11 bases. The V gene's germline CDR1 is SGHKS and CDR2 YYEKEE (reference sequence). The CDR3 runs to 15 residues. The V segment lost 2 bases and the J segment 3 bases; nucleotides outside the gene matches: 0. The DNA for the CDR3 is TGTGCCAGCAGCTTTAGCGGGAGGGACACCGGGGAGCTGTTTTTT. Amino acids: CASSFSGRDTGELFF.

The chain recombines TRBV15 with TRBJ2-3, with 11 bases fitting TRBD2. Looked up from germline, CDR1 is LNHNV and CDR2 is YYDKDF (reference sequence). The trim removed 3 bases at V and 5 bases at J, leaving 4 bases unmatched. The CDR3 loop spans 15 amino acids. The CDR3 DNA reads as TGTGCCACCAGCAGTAGCGGGAGGGCAGAAGATACGCAGTATTTT. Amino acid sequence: CATSSSGRAEDTQYF.

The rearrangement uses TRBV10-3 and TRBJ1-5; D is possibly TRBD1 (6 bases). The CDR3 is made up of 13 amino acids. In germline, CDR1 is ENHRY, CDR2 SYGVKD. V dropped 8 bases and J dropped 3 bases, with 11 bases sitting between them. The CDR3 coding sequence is TGTGCCATCGGGACAAGGGACAATCAGCCCCAGCATTTT. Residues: CAIGTRDNQPQHF.

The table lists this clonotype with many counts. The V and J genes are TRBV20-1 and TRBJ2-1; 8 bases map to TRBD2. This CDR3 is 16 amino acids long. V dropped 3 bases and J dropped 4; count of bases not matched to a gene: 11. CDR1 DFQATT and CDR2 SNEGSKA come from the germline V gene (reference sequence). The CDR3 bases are TGCAGTGCTAGCGGGAGGCCCCGGGGGGGTTACAATGAGCAGTTCTTC. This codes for CSASGRPRGGYNEQFF.